This TCR beta chain is from a study of post-analysis software for immune sequencing data. Whole-study findings and limits: Comparison of patients with controls showed roughly five TRBV segments more frequent in patients, TRBV5-6, TRBV5-1 and TRBV20-1 among them.

Researchers reported that TCR beta cDNA libraries carried unique molecular identifiers. TCRdb re-analysed the PCR reads in MiXCR, keeping a single row per CDR3 protein. Of about 800,000 distinct CDR3 sequences listed, 25% to 30% are singletons. About this clonotype: What it recognizes is unknown.

V was trimmed by 0 bases and J by 4 bases, leaving 10 bases between them. The CDR3 spans 15 residues. Germline V lookup: CDR1 MNHEY, CDR2 SMNVEV (reference sequence). This clonotype originated in a girl aged 5-17 years with multiple sclerosis. This chain connects TRBV27 to TRBJ1-5, with D perhaps matching TRBD1 (5 bases). The sample was blood. The chain's CDR3 is CASSLSWGLNQPQHF. The CDR3 nucleotides read TGTGCCAGCAGTTTATCGTGGGGCCTTAATCAGCCCCAGCATTTT.